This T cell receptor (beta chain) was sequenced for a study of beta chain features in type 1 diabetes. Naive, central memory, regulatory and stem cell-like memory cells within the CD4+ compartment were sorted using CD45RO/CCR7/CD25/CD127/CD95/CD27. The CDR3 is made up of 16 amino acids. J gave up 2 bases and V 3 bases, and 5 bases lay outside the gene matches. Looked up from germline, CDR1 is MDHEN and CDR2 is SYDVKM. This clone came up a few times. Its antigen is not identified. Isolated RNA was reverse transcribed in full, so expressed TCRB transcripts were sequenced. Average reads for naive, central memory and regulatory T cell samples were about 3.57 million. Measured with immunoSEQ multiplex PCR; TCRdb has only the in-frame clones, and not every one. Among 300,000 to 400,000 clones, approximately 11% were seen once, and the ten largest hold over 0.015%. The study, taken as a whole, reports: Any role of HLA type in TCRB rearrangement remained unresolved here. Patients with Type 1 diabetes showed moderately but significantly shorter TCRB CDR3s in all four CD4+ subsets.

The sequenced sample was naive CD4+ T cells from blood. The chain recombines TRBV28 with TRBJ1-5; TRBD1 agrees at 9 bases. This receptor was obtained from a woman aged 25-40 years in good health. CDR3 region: CASSLWTGVGNQPQHF. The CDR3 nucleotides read TGTGCCAGCAGTTTGTGGACAGGGGTTGGCAATCAGCCCCAGCATTTT.